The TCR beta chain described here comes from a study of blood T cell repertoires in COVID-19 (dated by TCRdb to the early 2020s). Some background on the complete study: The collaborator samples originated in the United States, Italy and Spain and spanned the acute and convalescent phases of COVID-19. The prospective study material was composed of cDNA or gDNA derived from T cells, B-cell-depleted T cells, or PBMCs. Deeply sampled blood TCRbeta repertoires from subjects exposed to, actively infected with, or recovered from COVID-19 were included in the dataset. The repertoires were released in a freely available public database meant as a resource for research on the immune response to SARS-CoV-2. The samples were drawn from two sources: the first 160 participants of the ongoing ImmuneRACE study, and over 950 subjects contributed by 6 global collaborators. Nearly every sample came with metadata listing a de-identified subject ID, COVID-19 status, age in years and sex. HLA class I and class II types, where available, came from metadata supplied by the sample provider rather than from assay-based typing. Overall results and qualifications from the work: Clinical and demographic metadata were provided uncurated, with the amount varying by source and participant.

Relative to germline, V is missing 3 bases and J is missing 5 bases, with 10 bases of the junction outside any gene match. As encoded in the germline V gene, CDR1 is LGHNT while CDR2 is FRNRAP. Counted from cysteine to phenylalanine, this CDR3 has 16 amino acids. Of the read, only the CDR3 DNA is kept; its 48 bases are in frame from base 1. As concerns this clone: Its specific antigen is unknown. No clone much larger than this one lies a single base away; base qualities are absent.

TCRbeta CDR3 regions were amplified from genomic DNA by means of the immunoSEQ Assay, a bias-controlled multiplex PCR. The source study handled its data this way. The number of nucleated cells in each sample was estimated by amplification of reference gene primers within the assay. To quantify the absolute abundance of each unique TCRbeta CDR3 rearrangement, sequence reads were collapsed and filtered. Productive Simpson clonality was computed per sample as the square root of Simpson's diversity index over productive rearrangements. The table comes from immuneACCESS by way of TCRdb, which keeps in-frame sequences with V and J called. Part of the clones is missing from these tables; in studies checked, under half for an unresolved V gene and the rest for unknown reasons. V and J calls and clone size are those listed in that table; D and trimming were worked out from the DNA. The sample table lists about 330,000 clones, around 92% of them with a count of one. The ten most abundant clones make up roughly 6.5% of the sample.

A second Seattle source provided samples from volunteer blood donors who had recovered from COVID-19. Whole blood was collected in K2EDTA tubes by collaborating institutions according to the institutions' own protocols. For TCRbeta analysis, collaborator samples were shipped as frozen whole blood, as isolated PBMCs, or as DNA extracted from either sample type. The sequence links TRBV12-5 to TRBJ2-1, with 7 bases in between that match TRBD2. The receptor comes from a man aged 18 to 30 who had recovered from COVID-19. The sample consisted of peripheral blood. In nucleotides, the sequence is TGTGCTAGTGGTTTTCCACATGGGAGCGGGAACAATGAGCAGTTCTTC. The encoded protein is CASGFPHGSGNNEQFF.